This entry lists 31 T cell receptor beta chains sequenced from one sample in a study of glioma-infiltrating T cells after dendritic cell vaccination. The protocol was immunoSEQ multiplex PCR, while the TCRdb copy is restricted to in-frame clones and leaves out a portion. The sample includes just under 60,000 clones, about 79% of them seen just once. Described time point: after dendritic cell vaccination, including at tumor progression/relapse. The sample in question was blood, obtained after dendritic cell vaccination. Receptors were obtained from a human donor with glioblastoma.

The DNA for the CDR3 is TGCGCCAGCAGCCTCGACCAAGAGACCCAGTACTTC. It specifies CASSLDQETQYF. The chain joins TRBV5-1 to TRBJ2-5; D is uncertain. Germline V gene sequence: CDR1 SGHRS, CDR2 YFSETQ. The CDR3 extends over 12 amino acids. V lost 4 bases and J 0 bases, leaving 4 bases between the germline ends.

The rearrangement uses TRBV7-6 and TRBJ1-2; the match to TRBD1 covers 7 bases. CDR1 is SGHVS and CDR2 is FNYEAQ in the germline V gene. J was trimmed by 4 bases and V by 5 bases; bases with no gene match: 10. The CDR3 has 15 amino acids. The CDR3 region has the DNA TGTGCCAGCAGCGCCATAGGGGGCGTGAGCTATGGCTACACCTTC. Translated, it gives CASSAIGGVSYGYTF.

The gene calls are TRBV13 and TRBJ1-4; possible D gene TRBD1, 5 bases. The V end lost 1 base, the J end lost 7 bases, and 10 bases lay between the germline ends. The germline CDR1 and CDR2 sequences are PRHDT and FYEKMQ (reference sequence). The CDR3 has 14 amino acids. CDR3 in DNA: TGTGCCAGCAGCTTAGTAGGGGAGGGTGAAAAACTGTTTTTT. This sequence encodes CASSLVGEGEKLFF.

The chain links TRBV4-3 to TRBJ1-5, with 8 bases aligning to TRBD1. V shed 0 bases and J 5 bases; nucleotides not matched to a gene: 15. CDR1 is LGHNA, CDR2 YSLEER, per germline. The CDR3 is 19 residues long. CDR3 DNA sequence: TGCGCCAGCAGCCAAGACCACTATCGGACAGGGAAAGGGGATCAGCCCCAGCATTTT. The encoded protein is CASSQDHYRTGKGDQPQHF.

The V call is TRBV5-6, the J call TRBJ1-5; D uncertain. V was pared by 0 bases and J by 1 base, with 11 bases between. The CDR3 loop spans 16 amino acids. Germline CDR1 and CDR2: SGHDT and YYEEEE. CDR3 in DNA: TGTGCCAGCAGCTTGGGGAGCGGTAGGAGCAATCAGCCCCAGCATTTT. This codes for CASSLGSGRSNQPQHF.

For this clone: The sample holds other DNA sequences that translate to the same CDR3. The V and J genes are TRBV25-1 and TRBJ2-7, with a possible D match to TRBD1 (6 bases). This CDR3 comprises 12 residues. Germline V gives CDR1 MGHDK, CDR2 SYGVNS. V lost 3 bases to trimming and J lost 5 bases, with 8 bases between them. The chain's CDR3 is CASSEGADEQYF. CDR3 nucleotides: TGTGCCAGCAGTGAGGGGGCGGACGAGCAGTACTTC.

This clone was found a few times. The genes are TRBV11-3 and TRBJ1-4; TRBD1 agrees at 8 bases. The CDR3 has 15 residues. Germline V gene sequence: CDR1 SGHNT, CDR2 YENEEA. V shed 1 base, J shed 8 bases, and the junction held 6 bases outside the gene matches. CDR3 nucleotide sequence: TGTGCCAGCAGCTTAGGGACAGGGCAGTACGAAAAACTGTTTTTT. This gives the protein CASSLGTGQYEKLFF.

This clone was observed a single time. The chain has TRBV4-3 and TRBJ2-1, with TRBD2 matching 10 bases. J gave up 6 bases and V 3 bases, and 8 bases lay outside the gene matches. This CDR3 region has 16 residues. Germline CDR1 and CDR2: LGHNA and YSLEER. CDR3 in amino acids: CASSQRTSGVGNEQFF. In DNA form, the CDR3 reads TGCGCCAGCAGCCAGAGAACTAGCGGGGTGGGCAATGAGCAGTTCTTC.

CDR3 sequence reads: CSILTGAQSYEQYF. The CDR3 nucleotides are TGCAGCATCTTGACAGGGGCACAATCCTACGAGCAGTACTTC. The chain combines TRBV29-1 with TRBJ2-7; 8 bases line up with TRBD1. The CDR3 length is 14 residues. V dropped 8 bases and J dropped 1; count of bases not matched to a gene: 10. Germline CDR1 is SQVTM and CDR2 is ANQGSEA.

The V gene is TRBV7-2, the J gene TRBJ2-7; 8 bases map to TRBD2. The length of the CDR3 is 14 residues. Looked up from germline, CDR1 is SGHTA and CDR2 is FQGNSA. The J segment lost 1 base and the V segment lost 5 bases, leaving 4 bases of the junction unmatched. This chain's CDR3 is CASSAGGGSYEQYF. DNA for the CDR3: TGTGCCAGCAGCGCTGGCGGGGGGTCCTACGAGCAGTACTTC.

As concerns this clone: A junction end diverges from the germline sequence, so it may reflect a read error. This chain joins TRBV7-7 and TRBJ2-5; possibly TRBD1 for D (5 bases). Germline V gene sequence: CDR1 SSHAT, CDR2 FNYEAQ (reference sequence). This CDR3 has 15 residues. CDR3 loop: CASSLVDDSGETQYF. The DNA for the CDR3 is TGTGCTAGCAGCTTAGTGGATGATTCAGGGGAGACCCAGTACTTC.

This clone was seen only a few times. The rearrangement links TRBV4-3 to TRBJ1-2, with a tentative D call TRBD1 (5 bases). V was pared by 4 bases and J by 2 bases, with 14 bases between. CDR1 is LGHNA and CDR2 is YSLEER in the germline V gene. The CDR3 is 15 amino acids. The CDR3 sequence: CASSRQTTDNYGYTF. The CDR3, as DNA: TGCGCCAGCAGCCGGCAAACGACAGACAACTATGGCTACACCTTC.

This chain joins TRBV6-1 and TRBJ2-7, with TRBD1 matching over 7 bases. Germline V gives CDR1 MNHNS, CDR2 SASEGT. V lost 2 bases and J lost 4; bases outside the gene matches: 8. The CDR3 runs 15 residues. CDR3 sequence reads: CASSEMVRQGYEQYF. CDR3 in DNA: TGTGCCAGCAGTGAAATGGTGAGACAGGGATACGAGCAGTACTTC.

The rearrangement joins TRBV27 to TRBJ2-7, with 11 bases that match TRBD2. V lost 6 bases and J lost 2; bases outside the gene matches: 3. The CDR3 has 14 amino acids. The V gene's germline CDR1 is MNHEY and CDR2 SMNVEV (reference sequence). CDR3 loop: CASSHSGGAYEQYF. The DNA of the CDR3 is TGTGCCAGCAGCCATAGCGGGGGGGCCTACGAGCAGTACTTC.

The J gene is TRBJ2-5, the V gene TRBV7-8; 7 bases match TRBD1. Germline V gives CDR1 SGHVS, CDR2 FQNEAQ. The CDR3 consists of 16 residues. Trimming at V came to 7 bases and at J to 4 bases, leaving 15 bases not matched to a gene. In DNA form, the CDR3 reads TGTGCCAGCATCCATCTAGGGAGAGGGGGCAGAGAGACCCAGTACTTC. Translating it yields CASIHLGRGGRETQYF.

This chain joins TRBV6-5 and TRBJ2-1; D might be TRBD2 (7 bases). The germline CDR1 and CDR2 sequences are MNHEY and SVGAGI. The CDR3 has 14 amino acids. V gave up 7 bases and J gave up 2 bases, with 12 bases separating them. CDR3 coding DNA: TGTGCCAGCACCAGAGGGGGGGCCTACAATGAGCAGTTCTTC. Its translation is CASTRGGAYNEQFF.

The chain carries TRBV5-1 and TRBJ1-3, with TRBD1 matching over 10 bases. After removal of 4 bases from V and 1 base from J, the junction contained 8 bases not matched to a gene. This CDR3 is 17 amino acids long. The germline CDR1 and CDR2 sequences are SGHRS and YFSETQ. The CDR3 nucleotides read TGCGCCAGCAGCCCTCGACAGGGGGCGACATCTGGAAACACCATATATTTT. It yields the protein CASSPRQGATSGNTIYF. Using reference TRBV5-1 and TRBJ1-3 for the parts outside the CDR3, the full variable domain is KAGVTQTPRYLIKTRGQQVTLSCSPISGHRSVSWYQQTPGQGLQFLFEYFSETQRNKGNFPGRFSGRQFSNSRSEMNVSTLELGDSALYLCASSPRQGATSGNTIYFGEGSWLTVV.

This rearrangement joins TRBV30 to TRBJ2-3; 12 bases map to TRBD2. Losses at the gene ends were 4 bases for V and 6 bases for J; bases not matched to a gene: 5. The CDR3 totals 14 residues. Per the germline V gene, CDR1 is GTSNPN and CDR2 is SVGIG (reference sequence). The CDR3 reads CAWTGLAGPDTQYF. The CDR3 DNA sequence: TGTGCCTGGACTGGACTAGCGGGGCCCGATACGCAGTATTTT.

The CDR3 loop is CASSERQGTTEAFF. Written as DNA, the CDR3 is TGTGCCAGCAGTGAAAGGCAGGGAACCACTGAAGCTTTCTTT. The J gene is TRBJ1-1, the V gene TRBV25-1; a possible D gene is TRBD1 (5 bases). V lost 2 bases to trimming and J lost 4 bases, with 11 bases between them. Looked up from germline, CDR1 is MGHDK and CDR2 is SYGVNS. The CDR3 length is 14 residues.

The chain is built from TRBV11-3 and TRBJ2-2; the match to TRBD1 covers 8 bases. Per the germline V gene, CDR1 is SGHNT and CDR2 is YENEEA. J gave up 3 bases and V 5 bases, and 11 bases lay outside the gene matches. The CDR3 spans 17 residues. The CDR3 region is CASSRPSQGQDTGELFF. CDR3 nucleotides: TGTGCCAGCAGCCGGCCATCACAGGGACAGGACACCGGGGAGCTGTTTTTT. Variable domain in full (rest from reference TRBV11-3 and TRBJ2-2): EAGVVQSPRYKIIEKKQPVAFWCNPISGHNTLYWYLQNLGQGPELLIRYENEEAVDDSQLPKDRFSAERLKGVDSTLKIQPAELGDSAVYLCASSRPSQGQDTGELFFGEGSRLTVL.

There are a few counts of this clone. V and J are TRBV5-1 and TRBJ2-7, with 9 bases lining up with TRBD2. The CDR3 sequence is 12 residues long. Germline CDR1 SGHRS, CDR2 YFSETQ. V lost 4 bases and J lost 11; bases outside the gene matches: 7. CDR3 loop: CASSEKRGVEYF. CDR3 coding DNA: TGCGCCAGCAGCGAGAAGCGGGGGGTGGAGTACTTC. The whole variable domain, remainder taken from reference TRBV5-1 and TRBJ2-7, is KAGVTQTPRYLIKTRGQQVTLSCSPISGHRSVSWYQQTPGQGLQFLFEYFSETQRNKGNFPGRFSGRQFSNSRSEMNVSTLELGDSALYLCASSEKRGVEYFGPGTRLTVT.

V gene TRBV30 combines with J gene TRBJ1-6; D not certain. CDR3 length equals 15 residues. Germline V gene lookup returns CDR1 GTSNPN and CDR2 SVGIG (reference sequence). V shed 3 bases and J shed 10 bases, with 19 bases lying between them. DNA of the CDR3: TGTGCCTGGAGCCTTCTCGGCATGGGCGGGTCACCCCTCCACTTT. Translated: CAWSLLGMGGSPLHF.

The gene calls are TRBV4-3 and TRBJ1-4; 8 bases match TRBD1. The CDR3 is 17 residues long. V shed 0 bases and J 7 bases; nucleotides not matched to a gene: 10. Germline CDR1 reads LGHNA; CDR2 reads YSLEER. The CDR3 is CASSQDYTGQGSEKLFF. In nucleotides, the CDR3 is TGCGCCAGCAGCCAAGATTATACTGGACAGGGCAGTGAAAAACTGTTTTTT.

The chain has TRBV19 and TRBJ2-6, with 9 bases aligning to TRBD1. Germline assignment: CDR1 LNHDA and CDR2 SQIVND (reference sequence). The CDR3 runs 16 residues. The V segment lost 4 bases and the J segment 0 bases; nucleotides outside the gene matches: 1. The CDR3 DNA sequence: TGTGCCAGTAGTACGACAGGGGGCTCTGGGGCCAACGTCCTGACTTTC. Translation gives CASSTTGGSGANVLTF.

This chain links TRBV7-8 with TRBJ1-1; 7 bases agree with TRBD1. Trimming took 1 base from V and 7 from J; bases not matched to a gene: 3. The CDR3 contains 13 residues. Germline assignment: CDR1 SGHVS and CDR2 FQNEAQ. The CDR3 here is CASSLGPGGEAFF. Here the CDR3 DNA reads TGTGCCAGCAGCTTAGGGCCAGGGGGTGAAGCTTTCTTT. The whole variable domain, remainder taken from reference TRBV7-8 and TRBJ1-1, is GAGVSQSPRYKVAKRGQDVALRCDPISGHVSLFWYQQALGQGPEFLTYFQNEAQLDKSGLPSDRFFAERPEGSVSTLKIQRTQQEDSAVYLCASSLGPGGEAFFGQGTRLTVV.

This chain uses TRBV18 with TRBJ2-6; unclear D gene. Trimming took off 4 bases at V and 2 bases at J, with 9 bases between the two ends. The length of the CDR3 is 15 residues. The germline V gene has CDR1 KGHSH and CDR2 LQKENI. Here the CDR3 reads CASSLYQAGANVLTF. The CDR3 region has the DNA TGTGCCAGCTCACTTTACCAGGCTGGGGCCAACGTCCTGACTTTC.

This chain connects TRBV18 to TRBJ1-1; D gene ambiguous. Germline CDR1 is KGHSH and CDR2 is LQKENI. Trimming took off 2 bases at V and 4 bases at J, with 11 bases between the two ends. This CDR3 has 14 amino acids. The CDR3 sequence is CASSPTTGGTEAFF. The CDR3 bases are TGTGCCAGCTCACCAACTACGGGTGGCACTGAAGCTTTCTTT.

The V call is TRBV5-1, the J call TRBJ1-3; TRBD1 agrees at 8 bases. The CDR3 is made up of 15 amino acids. After removal of 5 bases from V and 2 bases from J, the junction contained 6 bases not matched to a gene. The germline CDR1 and CDR2 sequences are SGHRS and YFSETQ. The CDR3 sequence is CASSTQGAPGNTIYF. CDR3 nucleotides: TGCGCCAGCAGTACGCAGGGGGCGCCTGGAAACACCATATATTTT.

The chain couples TRBV12-5 to TRBJ1-1, with D perhaps TRBD1 (5 bases). Germline values: CDR1 LGHNT, CDR2 FRNRAP. V dropped 5 bases and J dropped 3 bases, with 16 bases sitting between them. The CDR3 has 15 residues. The CDR3 DNA is TGTGCTAGTGGTCCTACCCGGGGGTCTCACACTGAAGCTTTCTTT. This codes for CASGPTRGSHTEAFF.

This chain links TRBV7-2 with TRBJ1-6; perhaps TRBD1 as D (6 bases). The CDR3 runs 12 residues. Germline V gene sequence: CDR1 SGHTA, CDR2 FQGNSA. The V end was cut by 5 bases, the J end by 9 bases, with 8 bases between. As DNA, the CDR3 is TGTGCCAGCAGCGGGGGCGGTTCACCCCTCCACTTT. Amino acid sequence: CASSGGGSPLHF.

The rearrangement uses TRBV6-5 and TRBJ2-7; TRBD1 matches at 11 bases. The CDR3 sequence is 13 residues long. From germline, CDR1 is MNHEY and CDR2 SVGAGI. The trim removed 8 bases at V and 4 bases at J, leaving 4 bases unmatched. CDR3 nucleotides: TGTGCCAGCGTAGGGACAGGGGGTTACGAGCAGTACTTC. This encodes CASVGTGGYEQYF.